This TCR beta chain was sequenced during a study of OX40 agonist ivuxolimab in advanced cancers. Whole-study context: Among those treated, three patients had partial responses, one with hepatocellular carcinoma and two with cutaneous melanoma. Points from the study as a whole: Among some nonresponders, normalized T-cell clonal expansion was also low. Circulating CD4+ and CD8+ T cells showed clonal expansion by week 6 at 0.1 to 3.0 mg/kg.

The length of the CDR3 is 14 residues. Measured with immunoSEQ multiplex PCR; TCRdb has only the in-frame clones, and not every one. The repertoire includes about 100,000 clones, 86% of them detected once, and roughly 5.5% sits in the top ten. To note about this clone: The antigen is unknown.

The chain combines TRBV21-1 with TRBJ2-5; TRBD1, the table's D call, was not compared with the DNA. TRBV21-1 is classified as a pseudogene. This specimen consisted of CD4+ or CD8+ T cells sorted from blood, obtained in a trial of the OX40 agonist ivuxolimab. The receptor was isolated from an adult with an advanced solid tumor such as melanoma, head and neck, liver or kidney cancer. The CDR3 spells CASSNGDRGETQYF. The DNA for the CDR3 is TGTGCCAGCAGCAATGGGGACAGGGGAGAGACCCAGTACTTC.